The present T cell receptor (beta chain) was sequenced within a study of T cell responses to AZD1222 COVID-19 vaccine (dated by TCRdb to the early 2020s). With respect to the entire study: AZD1222 recipients with second doses at about 4 weeks or about 12 weeks were pooled, because spike-specific TCR depth and breadth did not differ between schedules. A total of about 230 trial participants underwent TCR sequencing, of whom 207 received two doses of AZD1222 and 26 received two doses of the MenACWY control vaccine. Trial participants were enrolled by age into subgroups of 18-55, 56-69 and 70-plus years, and roughly 160, 29 and 62 TCR-sequenced participants, respectively, were included in these subgroups. The paper as a whole reports these results and caveats: In the small 56-69-year group, the increase in depth fell short of significance, most likely because of low power. After two AZD1222 doses, spike-specific TCR breadth and depth were significantly higher than at day 0 and than in MenACWY recipients. Vaccine-associated CD4 TCRs spanned the whole spike protein, with dominant responses in regions 160-218 and 743-854. Most participants were white British and females outnumbered males, and the authors suggested that clonal diversity may have been underestimated. Because no samples from the day 14 peak response were available, repertoires could be characterized only after the peak T cell response. Reportedly, almost half of the unique spike-specific TCRs recognized epitopes lying outside the regions that are mutated in the B.1.351 and B.1.1.7 variants. Conclusions about previously exposed vaccinees were limited because only six AZD1222 recipients were SARS-CoV-2 seropositive at baseline.

Notes on this clone: This clone's antigen is unknown. Base-call qualities are not available, and no considerably larger clone is one nucleotide away.

The CDR3 regions of human TCRbeta chains were subjected to immunosequencing. Processing in the source paper ran as follows. TCRs in the repertoires were compared against a reference library of SARS-CoV-2-specific TCRs that had been generated with the MIRA antigen-specificity platform. Breadth was defined as the fraction of unique TCRs that were SARS-CoV-2-associated, and depth was defined as the fraction of total T cells that were SARS-CoV-2-associated. Using the MIRA data, each spike-specific TCR was mapped to the spike region that the TCR reacts to and placed in a CD4 or CD8 class. Log10-transformed breadth and depth values were compared by one-way ANOVA with Sidak's multiple comparisons tests. Imported from immuneACCESS, the table was reduced by TCRdb to in-frame sequences with V and J called. These copies leave out some clones; in studies compared against another copy, an unresolved V gene accounts for under half, and the cause of the remainder is not known. V, J and clone size reflect that table, while D and trimming were determined from the DNA. The sample data list 65,000 to 75,000 clones, and 65% to 90% of these were observed just once. The leading ten clones occupy about 5.6% of the sample.

The V end gives up 0 bases and the J end 1 base, leaving 3 bases in the junction not matched to a gene. There are 17 amino acids in the CDR3, from cysteine to phenylalanine inclusive. Only CDR3 DNA remains: 51 bases, in frame from the first base. CDR1 is given as SGHNT and CDR2 as YENEEA, both from the germline V gene. The time point tag for this specimen amounts to: baseline before first vaccination. Samples from vaccinated people were obtained from the UK trials COV001 and COV002, which included a single-blind randomized controlled phase 2/3 trial of AZD1222 (ChAdOx1 nCoV-19) in healthy adults. For TCRbeta chain sequencing, PBMC samples from trial participants were taken at day 0 and at day 28 after the second dose.

This sample comprised peripheral blood, obtained on day 0 of AZD1222 vaccination. The source is an adult in good health. The sequence links TRBV11-3 to TRBJ2-1; the central 10 bases match TRBD1. Here the CDR3 is given as CASSLDPGQGSYNEQFF. The DNA sequence is given as TGTGCCAGCAGCTTAGATCCGGGACAGGGGTCCTACAATGAGCAGTTCTTC.